This T cell receptor (beta chain) was recorded in a study of chemoradiotherapy in HPV16-positive cancers. Study results and caveats: In HPV16-positive patients, HPV-responsive T-cell expansion tracked better recurrence-free survival. HPV-specific T cells were functionally defined from only a couple of HPV16-positive patients.

Comments on this clone: Its specificity is unknown.

Method: immunoSEQ multiplex PCR; TCRdb's copy keeps in-frame clones and lacks some. The top ten clones hold about 3.8% of a sample with about 32,000 clones, 80% of them seen once. V lost 3 bases and J 6 bases, leaving 8 bases between the germline ends. CDR3 size: 12 residues. CDR1 is KGHSH, CDR2 LQKENI, per germline. Samples were taken several times over chemoradiotherapy. The TCR sequence derives from a human donor with HPV-associated anogenital cancer. Sample: blood, taken from a patient who underwent chemoradiotherapy. This rearrangement joins TRBV18 to TRBJ1-1; possible D gene TRBD1, 5 bases. The CDR3 sequence: CASSPRGPEAFF. For the CDR3, the DNA is TGTGCCAGCTCACCTCGGGGACCTGAAGCTTTCTTT.